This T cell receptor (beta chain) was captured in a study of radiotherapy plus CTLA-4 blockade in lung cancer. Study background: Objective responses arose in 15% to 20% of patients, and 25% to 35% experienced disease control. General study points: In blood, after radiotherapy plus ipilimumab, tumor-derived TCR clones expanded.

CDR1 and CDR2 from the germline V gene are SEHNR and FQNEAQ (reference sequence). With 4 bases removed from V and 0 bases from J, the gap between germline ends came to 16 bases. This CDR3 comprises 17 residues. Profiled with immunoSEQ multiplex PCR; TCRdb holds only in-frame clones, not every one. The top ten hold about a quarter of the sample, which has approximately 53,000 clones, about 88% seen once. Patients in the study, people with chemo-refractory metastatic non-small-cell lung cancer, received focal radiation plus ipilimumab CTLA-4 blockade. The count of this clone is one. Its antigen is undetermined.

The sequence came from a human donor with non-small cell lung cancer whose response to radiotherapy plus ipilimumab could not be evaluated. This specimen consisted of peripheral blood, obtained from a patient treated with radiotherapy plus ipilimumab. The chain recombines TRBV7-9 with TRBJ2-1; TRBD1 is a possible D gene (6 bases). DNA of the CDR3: TGTGCCAGCAGCTCTAACAGGGATCCTAGCTCCTACAATGAGCAGTTCTTC. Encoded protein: CASSSNRDPSSYNEQFF.